This T cell receptor beta chain is drawn from a study of STAT5B mutations in CD4+ large granular lymphocyte leukemia. Germline V gives CDR1 MNHEY, CDR2 SMNVEV (reference sequence). The CDR3 spans 9 residues. The V end lost 8 bases, the J end lost 5 bases, and 3 bases lay between the germline ends. This table comes from immunoSEQ multiplex PCR, and its TCRdb copy is limited to in-frame clones, with some not included. The table records some 35,000 clones, roughly 88% of them present only once. The rearrangement links TRBV27 to TRBJ1-1, with D unclear. Sequencing was done on a sample of CD4+ T cells from blood buffy coats. The clonotype comes from a human donor in good health. In DNA form, the CDR3 reads TGTGCCAGCCCAACTGAAGCTTTCTTT. Encoded protein: CASPTEAFF.